The T cell receptor (beta chain) under discussion was sequenced for a study of blood T cell repertoires in COVID-19. Germline assignment: CDR1 SGHNT and CDR2 YYREEE (reference sequence). The CDR3 has 16 amino acids. The J segment lost 8 bases and the V segment lost 1 base, leaving 9 bases of the junction unmatched. Repertoires were generated with immunoSEQ multiplex PCR, while TCRdb's copy carries only in-frame clones and drops some. Of under 250,000 clones listed, approximately 83% are singletons. The gene calls are TRBV5-4 and TRBJ2-1; 10 positions match TRBD2. The receptor comes from a man aged 50 or older with active or convalescent COVID-19. The sequenced material came from peripheral blood. The CDR3 loop is CASSLIKAGGPDEQFF. The CDR3 DNA follows: TGTGCCAGCAGCTTGATCAAAGCGGGGGGGCCGGATGAGCAGTTCTTC.